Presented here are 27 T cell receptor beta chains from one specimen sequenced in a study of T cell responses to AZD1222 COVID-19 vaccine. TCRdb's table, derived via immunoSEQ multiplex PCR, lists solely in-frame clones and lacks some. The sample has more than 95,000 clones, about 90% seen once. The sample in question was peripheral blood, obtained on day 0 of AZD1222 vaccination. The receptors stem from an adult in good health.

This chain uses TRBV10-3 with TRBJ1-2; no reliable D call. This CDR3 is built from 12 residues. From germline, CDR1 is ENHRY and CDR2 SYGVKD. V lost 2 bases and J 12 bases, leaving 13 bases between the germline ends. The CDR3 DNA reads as TGTGCCATCAGTGAGGATTTGAGGGTAAACACCTTC. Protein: CAISEDLRVNTF.

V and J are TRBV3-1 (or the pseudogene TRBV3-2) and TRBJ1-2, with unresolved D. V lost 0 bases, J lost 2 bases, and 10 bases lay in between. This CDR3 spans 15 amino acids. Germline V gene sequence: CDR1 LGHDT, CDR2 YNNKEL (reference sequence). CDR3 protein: CASSQDRTVNYGYTF. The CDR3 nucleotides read TGTGCCAGCAGCCAAGATCGGACGGTAAACTATGGCTACACCTTC.

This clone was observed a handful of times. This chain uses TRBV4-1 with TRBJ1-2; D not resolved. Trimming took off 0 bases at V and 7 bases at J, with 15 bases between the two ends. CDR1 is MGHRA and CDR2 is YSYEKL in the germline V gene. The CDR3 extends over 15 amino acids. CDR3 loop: CASSQEPGLERGYTF. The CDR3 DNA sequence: TGCGCCAGCAGCCAAGAGCCCGGACTTGAACGTGGCTACACCTTC.

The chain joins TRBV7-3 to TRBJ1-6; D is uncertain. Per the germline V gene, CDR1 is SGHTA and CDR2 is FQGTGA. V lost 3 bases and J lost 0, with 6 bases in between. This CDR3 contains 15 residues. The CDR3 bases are TGTGCCAGCAGCTTCTCGGGCTCCTATAATTCACCCCTCCACTTT. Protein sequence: CASSFSGSYNSPLHF. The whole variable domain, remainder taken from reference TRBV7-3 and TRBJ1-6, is GAGVSQTPSNKVTEKGKYVELRCDPISGHTALYWYRQSLGQGPEFLIYFQGTGAADDSGLPNDRFFAVRPEGSVSTLKIQRTERGDSAVYLCASSFSGSYNSPLHFGNGTRLTVT.

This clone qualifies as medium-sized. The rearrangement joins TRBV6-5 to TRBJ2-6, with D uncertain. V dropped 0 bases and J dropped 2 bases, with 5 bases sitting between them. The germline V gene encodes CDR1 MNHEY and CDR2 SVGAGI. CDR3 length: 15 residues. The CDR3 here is CASSYSTTGANVLTF. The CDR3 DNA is TGTGCCAGCAGTTACTCGACAACTGGGGCCAACGTCCTGACTTTC.

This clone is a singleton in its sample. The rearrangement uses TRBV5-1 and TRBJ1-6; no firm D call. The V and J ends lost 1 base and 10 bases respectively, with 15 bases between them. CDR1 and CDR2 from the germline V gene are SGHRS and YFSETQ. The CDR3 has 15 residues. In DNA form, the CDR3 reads TGCGCCAGCAGCTTGTCGGGTTGGGATCGGTCACCCCTCCACTTT. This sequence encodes CASSLSGWDRSPLHF.

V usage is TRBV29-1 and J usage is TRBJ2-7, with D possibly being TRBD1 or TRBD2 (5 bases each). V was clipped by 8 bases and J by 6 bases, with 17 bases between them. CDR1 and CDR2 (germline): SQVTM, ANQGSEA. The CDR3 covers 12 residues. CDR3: CSTWDAGFEQYF. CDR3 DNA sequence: TGCAGCACGTGGGACGCCGGATTCGAGCAGTACTTC.

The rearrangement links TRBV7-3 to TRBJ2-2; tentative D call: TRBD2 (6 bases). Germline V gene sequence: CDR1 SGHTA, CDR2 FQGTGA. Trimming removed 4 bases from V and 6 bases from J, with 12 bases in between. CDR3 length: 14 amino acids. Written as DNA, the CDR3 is TGTGCCAGCAGCTCGGAGGGATTTGCCGGGGAGCTGTTTTTT. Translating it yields CASSSEGFAGELFF. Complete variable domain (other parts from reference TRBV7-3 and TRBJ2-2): GAGVSQTPSNKVTEKGKYVELRCDPISGHTALYWYRQSLGQGPEFLIYFQGTGAADDSGLPNDRFFAVRPEGSVSTLKIQRTERGDSAVYLCASSSEGFAGELFFGEGSRLTVL.

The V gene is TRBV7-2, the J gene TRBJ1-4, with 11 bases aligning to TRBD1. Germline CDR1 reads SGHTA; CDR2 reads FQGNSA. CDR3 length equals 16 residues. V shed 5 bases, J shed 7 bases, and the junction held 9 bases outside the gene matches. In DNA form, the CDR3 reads TGTGCCAGCAGCCCTTTCGGACAGGGGGCTGGTGAAAAACTGTTTTTT. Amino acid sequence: CASSPFGQGAGEKLFF. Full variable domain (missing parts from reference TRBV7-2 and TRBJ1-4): GAGVSQSPSNKVTEKGKDVELRCDPISGHTALYWYRQSLGQGLEFLIYFQGNSAPDKSGLPSDRFSAERTGGSVSTLTIQRTQQEDSAVYLCASSPFGQGAGEKLFFGSGTQLSVL.

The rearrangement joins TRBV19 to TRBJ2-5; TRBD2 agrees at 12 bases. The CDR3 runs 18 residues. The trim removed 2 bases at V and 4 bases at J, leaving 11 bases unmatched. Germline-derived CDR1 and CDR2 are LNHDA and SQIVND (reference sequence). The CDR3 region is CASSIMASGGDLGETQYF. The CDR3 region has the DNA TGTGCCAGTAGTATAATGGCTAGCGGGGGGGATTTGGGAGAGACCCAGTACTTC. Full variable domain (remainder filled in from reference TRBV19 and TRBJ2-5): DGGITQSPKYLFRKEGQNVTLSCEQNLNHDAMYWYRQDPGQGLRLIYYSQIVNDFQKGDIAEGYSVSREKKESFPLTVTSAQKNPTAFYLCASSIMASGGDLGETQYFGPGTRLLVL.

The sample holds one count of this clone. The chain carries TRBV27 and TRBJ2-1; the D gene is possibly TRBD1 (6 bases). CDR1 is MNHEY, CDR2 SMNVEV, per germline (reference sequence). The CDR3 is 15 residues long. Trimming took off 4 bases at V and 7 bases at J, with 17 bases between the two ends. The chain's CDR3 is CASSSQGLAQNEQFF. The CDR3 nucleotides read TGTGCCAGCAGTTCCCAGGGGTTAGCTCAGAATGAGCAGTTCTTC.

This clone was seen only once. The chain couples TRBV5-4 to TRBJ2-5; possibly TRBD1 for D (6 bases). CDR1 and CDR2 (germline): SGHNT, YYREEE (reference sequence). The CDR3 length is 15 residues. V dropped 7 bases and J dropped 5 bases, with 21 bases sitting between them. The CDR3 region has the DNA TGTGCCAGCTCCCCTCCGGGCCAGGGGCTGGAGACCCAGTACTTC. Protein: CASSPPGQGLETQYF.

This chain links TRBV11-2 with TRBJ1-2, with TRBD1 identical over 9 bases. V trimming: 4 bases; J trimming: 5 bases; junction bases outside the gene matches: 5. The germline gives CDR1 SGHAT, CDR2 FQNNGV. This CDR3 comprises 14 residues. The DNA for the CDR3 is TGTGCCAGCAGCTCGAGGGACAGGGCATATGGCTACACCTTC. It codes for CASSSRDRAYGYTF.

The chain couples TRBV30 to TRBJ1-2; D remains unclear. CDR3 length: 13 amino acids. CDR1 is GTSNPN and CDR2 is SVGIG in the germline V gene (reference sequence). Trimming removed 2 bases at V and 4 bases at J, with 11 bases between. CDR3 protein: CAWSTSGSYGYTF. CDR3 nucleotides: TGTGCCTGGAGTACCTCCGGGAGCTATGGCTACACCTTC.

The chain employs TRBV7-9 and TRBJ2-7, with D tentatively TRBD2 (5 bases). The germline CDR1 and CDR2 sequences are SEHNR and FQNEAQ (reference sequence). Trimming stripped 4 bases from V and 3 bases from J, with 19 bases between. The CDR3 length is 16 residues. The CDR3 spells CASSSMAEGAHYEQYF. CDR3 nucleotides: TGTGCCAGCAGCTCCATGGCAGAGGGTGCCCACTACGAGCAGTACTTC.

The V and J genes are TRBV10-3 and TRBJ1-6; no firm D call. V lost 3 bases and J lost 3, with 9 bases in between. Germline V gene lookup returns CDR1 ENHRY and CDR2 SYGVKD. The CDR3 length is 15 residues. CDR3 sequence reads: CAISESGSYNSPLHF. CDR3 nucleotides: TGTGCCATCAGTGAATCGGGCAGCTATAATTCACCCCTCCACTTT.

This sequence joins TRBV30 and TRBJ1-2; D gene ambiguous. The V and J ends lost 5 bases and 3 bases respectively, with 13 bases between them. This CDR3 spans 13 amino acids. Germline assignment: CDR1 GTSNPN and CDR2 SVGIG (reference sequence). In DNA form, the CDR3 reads TGTGCCTGGGACCCTGTCCAGCACTATGGCTACACCTTC. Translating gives CAWDPVQHYGYTF.

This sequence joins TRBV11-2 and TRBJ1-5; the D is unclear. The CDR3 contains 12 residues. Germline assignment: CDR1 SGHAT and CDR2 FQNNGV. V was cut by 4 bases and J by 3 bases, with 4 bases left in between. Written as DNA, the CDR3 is TGTGCCAGCAGCTCGACCAATCAGCCCCAGCATTTT. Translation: CASSSTNQPQHF.

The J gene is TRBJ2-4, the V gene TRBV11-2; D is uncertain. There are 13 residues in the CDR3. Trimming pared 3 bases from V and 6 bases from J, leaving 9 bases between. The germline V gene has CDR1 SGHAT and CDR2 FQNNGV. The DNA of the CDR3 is TGTGCCAGCAGCTTGCGACCCATAAACATTCAGTACTTC. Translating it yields CASSLRPINIQYF.

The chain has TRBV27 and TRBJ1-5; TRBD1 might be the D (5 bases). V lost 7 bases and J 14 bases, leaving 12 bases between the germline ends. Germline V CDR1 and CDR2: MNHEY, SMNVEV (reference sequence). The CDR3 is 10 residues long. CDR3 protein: CASKGTWKHF. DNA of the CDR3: TGTGCCAGCAAAGGGACTTGGAAGCATTTT.

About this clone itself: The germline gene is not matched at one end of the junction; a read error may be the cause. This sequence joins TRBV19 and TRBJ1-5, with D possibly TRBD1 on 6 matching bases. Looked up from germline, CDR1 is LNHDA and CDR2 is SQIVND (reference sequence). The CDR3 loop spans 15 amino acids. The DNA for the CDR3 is TGTGCCAGTAGTGTAGACAGGTTTGGCAATCAGCCCCAGCATTTT. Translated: CASSVDRFGNQPQHF.

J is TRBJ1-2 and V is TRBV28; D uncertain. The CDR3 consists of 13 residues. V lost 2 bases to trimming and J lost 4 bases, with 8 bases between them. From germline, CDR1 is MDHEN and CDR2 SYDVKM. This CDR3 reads CASSLEETYGYTF. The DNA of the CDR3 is TGTGCCAGCAGTTTAGAGGAAACCTATGGCTACACCTTC.

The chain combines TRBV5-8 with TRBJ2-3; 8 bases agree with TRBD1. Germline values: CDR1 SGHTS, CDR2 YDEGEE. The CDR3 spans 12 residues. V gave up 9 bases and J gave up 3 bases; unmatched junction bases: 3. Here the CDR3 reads CAIGQGTDTQYF. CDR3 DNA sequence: TGTGCCATAGGACAGGGAACAGATACGCAGTATTTT.

For the CDR3, the DNA is TGTGCCAGCAGCTTGGTACCCATCCCAAGAGCTAACTATGGCTACACCTTC. It codes for CASSLVPIPRANYGYTF. The chain combines TRBV5-5 with TRBJ1-2; unclear D gene. Trimming cost V 0 bases and J 0 bases, with 15 bases left between them. The CDR3 runs to 17 residues. The germline V gene has CDR1 SGHKS and CDR2 YYEKEE (reference sequence).

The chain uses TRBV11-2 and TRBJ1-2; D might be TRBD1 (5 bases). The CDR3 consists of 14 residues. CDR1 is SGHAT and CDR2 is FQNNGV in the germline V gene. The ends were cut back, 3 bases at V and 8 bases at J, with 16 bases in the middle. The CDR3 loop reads CASSLSGLQGGYTF. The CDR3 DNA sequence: TGTGCCAGCAGCTTGTCGGGACTCCAGGGAGGCTACACCTTC.

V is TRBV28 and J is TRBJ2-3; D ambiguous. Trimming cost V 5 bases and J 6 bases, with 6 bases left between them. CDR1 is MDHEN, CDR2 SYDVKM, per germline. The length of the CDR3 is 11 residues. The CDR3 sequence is CASSRGDTQYF. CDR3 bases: TGTGCCAGCAGTCGAGGCGATACGCAGTATTTT.

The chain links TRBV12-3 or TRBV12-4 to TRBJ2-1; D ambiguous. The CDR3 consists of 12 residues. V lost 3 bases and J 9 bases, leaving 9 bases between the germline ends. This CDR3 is CASSFTESEQFF. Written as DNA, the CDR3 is TGTGCCAGCAGTTTTACAGAGAGTGAGCAGTTCTTC.